Listed below are T cell receptor beta chains from one sample, sequenced in a study of blood T cells in healthy people across ages. TCRdb processed the 5' RACE reads anew with MiXCR; each CDR3 protein has one entry. The repertoire holds 1.5 million to 2 million distinct CDR3 sequences, with 49% as singletons. The sequenced sample was blood. All receptors come from a woman aged 40 to 50 in good health. Each CDR3 is given with its conserved first and last residue. A D gene is named only where the DNA matches it firmly. A clone size is listed for some rows: how often the clone was seen (once, few, many), or a class if it is expanded.

CDR3 DNA: TGCAGTGCTAGAGAGGCCGGGCCGCAAAAGTGGAATTCACCCCTCCACTTT
CDR3 protein: CSAREAGPQKWNSPLHF
J gene: TRBJ1-6
D gene: -
clone size: -
V gene: TRBV20-1

CDR3 DNA: TGTGCCAGCAGTTTTCAACGGCTTTCCTACGAGCAGTACTTC
CDR3 protein: CASSFQRLSYEQYF
J gene: TRBJ2-7
D gene: -
clone size: few
V gene: TRBV12-3/TRBV12-4

CDR3 DNA: TGTGCCAGCAGTGAAGAGGTGGAGAGGTGGTACGAGCAGTACTTC
CDR3 protein: CASSEEVERWYEQYF
J gene: TRBJ2-7
D gene: -
clone size: -
V gene: TRBV6-1

CDR3 DNA: TGCAGTGCCCCCGTGGCCAGCGGGAAACGGTACAATACGCAGTATTTT
CDR3 protein: CSAPVASGKRYNTQYF
J gene: TRBJ2-3
D gene: TRBD2
clone size: -
V gene: TRBV20-1

CDR3 DNA: TGTGCCAGCAGCTTAGGAGGGACCTCGTTGGGGGATGAAAAACTGTTTTTT
CDR3 protein: CASSLGGTSLGDEKLFF
J gene: TRBJ1-4
D gene: -
clone size: -
V gene: TRBV7-6

CDR3 DNA: TGTGCCAGCAGTTTAGCGTCGGGACAGACCTACGAGCAGTACTTC
CDR3 protein: CASSLASGQTYEQYF
J gene: TRBJ2-7
D gene: TRBD1
clone size: few
V gene: TRBV12-3/TRBV12-4

CDR3 DNA: TGTGCCAGCTCACCCGACAGGGTGGCGTACAATGAGCAGTACTTC
CDR3 protein: CASSPDRVAYNEQYF
J gene: TRBJ2-7
D gene: TRBD1
clone size: -
V gene: TRBV18

CDR3 DNA: TGTGCCAGCAGCCGAGGACAGGGGTCCTATAATTCACCCCTCCACTTT
CDR3 protein: CASSRGQGSYNSPLHF
J gene: TRBJ1-6
D gene: TRBD1
clone size: -
V gene: TRBV7-9

CDR3 DNA: TGTGCCAGCAGTCCTCGTTCGACAGGGGGCTACAATGAGCAGTTCTTC
CDR3 protein: CASSPRSTGGYNEQFF
J gene: TRBJ2-1
D gene: TRBD1
clone size: -
V gene: TRBV6-5

CDR3 DNA: TGTGCCAGCAGCCAGGAAACAGGGCTGGTCTACAATGAGCAGTTCTTC
CDR3 protein: CASSQETGLVYNEQFF
J gene: TRBJ2-1
D gene: -
clone size: few
V gene: TRBV4-2

CDR3 DNA: TGTGCCAGCAGCACCGTAACAGGGCACCCCGATACGCAGTATTTT
CDR3 protein: CASSTVTGHPDTQYF
J gene: TRBJ2-3
D gene: -
clone size: few
V gene: TRBV27

CDR3 DNA: TGTGCCAGCAGTTCTACAGGGGCCCACGAGCAGTACTTC
CDR3 protein: CASSSTGAHEQYF
J gene: TRBJ2-7
D gene: TRBD1
clone size: -
V gene: TRBV27

CDR3 DNA: TGTGCCAGCAGTTACTCGACGGTAGCGGGGAGGAATGAGCAGTTCTTC
CDR3 protein: CASSYSTVAGRNEQFF
J gene: TRBJ2-1
D gene: TRBD2
clone size: -
V gene: TRBV6-5

CDR3 DNA: TGTGCCAGCAGTTCCGGAGTTGGGGGAGGGCACACTGAAGCTTTCTTT
CDR3 protein: CASSSGVGGGHTEAFF
J gene: TRBJ1-1
D gene: -
clone size: -
V gene: TRBV6-5

CDR3 DNA: TGTGCCAGCAGCCAACAACCCCTTGGGACAGAGACCCAGTACTTC
CDR3 protein: CASSQQPLGTETQYF
J gene: TRBJ2-5
D gene: -
clone size: few
V gene: TRBV3-1

CDR3 DNA: TGCCCCAGCAGCCAAGATGGGCCTAGCGCTAGTATAGATACGCAGTATTTT
CDR3 protein: CPSSQDGPSASIDTQYF
J gene: TRBJ2-3
D gene: -
clone size: -
V gene: TRBV4-3

CDR3 DNA: TGCAGTTACGGGGGGGCCACTACAGATACGCAGTATTTT
CDR3 protein: CSYGGATTDTQYF
J gene: TRBJ2-3
D gene: TRBD2
clone size: -
V gene: TRBV20-1

CDR3 DNA: TGTGCCAGCAGCCCCATAGGAGGGTTGAATGAGCAGTACTTC
CDR3 protein: CASSPIGGLNEQYF
J gene: TRBJ2-5
D gene: -
clone size: -
V gene: TRBV13

CDR3 DNA: TGTGCCAGCAGTTTGGGGCTAACCCAGAACACTGAAGCTTTCTTT
CDR3 protein: CASSLGLTQNTEAFF
J gene: TRBJ1-1
D gene: -
clone size: -
V gene: TRBV12-3/TRBV12-4

CDR3 DNA: TGTGCCAGCAGCCCTAGCGGGGGGGCCGTCGATGAGCAGTACTTC
CDR3 protein: CASSPSGGAVDEQYF
J gene: TRBJ2-5
D gene: TRBD2
clone size: -
V gene: TRBV9

CDR3 DNA: TGTGCCAGCAGCTCCCCCGTGGGCGGGGGTAATGAGCAGTTCTTC
CDR3 protein: CASSSPVGGGNEQFF
J gene: TRBJ2-1
D gene: TRBD2
clone size: few
V gene: TRBV12-3/TRBV12-4

CDR3 DNA: TGCGCCAGCACTTGGGGTACAGGGGCCAACGTCCTGACTTTC
CDR3 protein: CASTWGTGANVLTF
J gene: TRBJ2-6
D gene: -
clone size: -
V gene: TRBV4-3